The next 26 T cell receptor beta chains were all read from a single sample in a study of T cell repertoires in cytomegalovirus infection. From the reads, TCRdb called clonotypes with MiXCR, one entry per CDR3 protein. The sample shows hundreds of thousands of distinct CDR3 sequences, approximately 25% of them seen only once. The sequenced sample consisted of CD8+ T cells from PBMCs. These receptors came from a human donor in good health (CMV status not recorded). Some clones in this sample may be carry-over from other donors' samples.

At least ten counts were recorded for this clonotype. The chain's CDR3 is CASSLAGTGYEQYF. The DNA of the CDR3 is TGCGCCAGCAGCTTGGCCGGGACGGGCTACGAGCAGTACTTC. The rearrangement links TRBV5-1 to TRBJ2-7; D assignment may be TRBD1 or TRBD2 (5 bases each). The germline V gene encodes CDR1 SGHRS and CDR2 YFSETQ. The V end was cut by 0 bases, the J end by 3 bases, with 10 bases between. The CDR3 loop spans 14 amino acids.

The CDR3 sequence: CASSYLAGNNQPQHF. As DNA, the CDR3 is TGTGCCAGCAGTTACCTGGCAGGCAACAATCAGCCCCAGCATTTT. The rearrangement joins TRBV6-2 or TRBV6-3 to TRBJ1-5; no firm D call. Germline values: CDR1 MNHEY, CDR2 SVGEGT. V was shortened by 2 bases and J by 3 bases, with 11 bases between the two germline ends. This CDR3 has 15 amino acids.

At least ten counts were recorded for this clonotype. The chain joins TRBV7-9 to TRBJ1-5; 9 nucleotides match TRBD1. V lost 5 bases, J lost 7 bases, and 6 bases stayed unmatched. This CDR3 region has 14 residues. Germline CDR1 reads SEHNR; CDR2 reads FQNEAQ (reference sequence). Written as DNA, the CDR3 is TGTGCCAGCAGCGCACAGGGGGCTGGGCAGCCCCAGCATTTT. This sequence encodes CASSAQGAGQPQHF.

V gene TRBV20-1 combines with J gene TRBJ1-1, with 8 bases matching TRBD1. This CDR3 has 13 amino acids. The V gene's germline CDR1 is DFQATT and CDR2 SNEGSKA (reference sequence). The CDR3 nucleotides are TGCAGCGCTCGGACAGGGATTAGTTCTGAAGCTTTCTTT. It is translated as CSARTGISSEAFF.

V is TRBV12-3 or TRBV12-4 and J is TRBJ1-5; a possible D gene is TRBD1 (5 bases). Trimming took 4 bases from V and 2 from J, leaving 15 bases between them. CDR3 length equals 16 residues. CDR3 bases: TGTGCCAGCAGTTCTTCCAGGGAATGGCGCAATCAGCCCCAGCATTTT. Encoded protein: CASSSSREWRNQPQHF.

In its sample, this clonotype was seen many times. The CDR3 nucleotides read TGTGCCAGCAGCCCAGGACAGGGAGTATCCTACGAGCAGTACTTC. Amino acids: CASSPGQGVSYEQYF. The V call is TRBV14, the J call TRBJ2-7, with TRBD1 matching 8 bases. CDR3 length: 15 amino acids. V trimming: 4 bases; J trimming: 1 base; junction bases outside the gene matches: 6. CDR1 SGHDN and CDR2 FVKESK come from the germline V gene.

This clonotype has a handful of counts. The genes are TRBV6-2 or TRBV6-3 and TRBJ1-1, with no clear D. Germline assignment: CDR1 MNHEY and CDR2 SVGEGT. V was cut by 5 bases and J by 8 bases, with 12 bases left in between. The CDR3 consists of 12 residues. CDR3 residues: CASSVGSGEAFF. The CDR3 nucleotides read TGTGCCAGCAGTGTGGGGTCAGGCGAAGCTTTCTTT.

The chain is built from TRBV12-3 or TRBV12-4 and TRBJ2-3, with D perhaps TRBD2 (6 bases). This CDR3 region has 13 residues. V lost 5 bases to trimming and J lost 4 bases, with 10 bases between them. CDR3 residues: CASSLRGSDTQYF. DNA of the CDR3: TGTGCCAGCAGTCTACGGGGGTCAGATACGCAGTATTTT.

This clonotype was counted at least ten times. V is TRBV7-6 and J is TRBJ2-1; perhaps TRBD2 as D (5 bases). Germline CDR1 reads SGHVS; CDR2 reads FNYEAQ. With 1 base removed from V and 3 bases from J, the gap between germline ends came to 19 bases. The CDR3 is made up of 18 amino acids. This chain's CDR3 is CASSLDRTGKSGYNEQFF. CDR3 nucleotides: TGTGCCAGCAGCTTAGATCGTACGGGAAAGTCGGGCTACAATGAGCAGTTCTTC.

This clonotype was counted between two and nine times. The chain uses TRBV20-1 and TRBJ2-2; TRBD2 matches 12 bases. Losses at the gene ends were 3 bases for V and 6 bases for J; bases not matched to a gene: 14. The CDR3 is 18 residues long. The germline V gene encodes CDR1 DFQATT and CDR2 SNEGSKA (reference sequence). The CDR3 region is CSARNLAGGINFAGELFF. The CDR3 DNA sequence: TGCAGTGCTAGGAACCTAGCGGGGGGGATAAACTTCGCCGGGGAGCTGTTTTTT.

The V and J genes are TRBV5-1 and TRBJ1-2; maybe TRBD1 (5 bases). The V end lost 5 bases, the J end lost 2 bases, and 7 bases lay between the germline ends. CDR1 is SGHRS, CDR2 YFSETQ, per germline. The CDR3 is 12 amino acids. In nucleotides, the CDR3 is TGCGCCAGCAGGGGGGAGAACTATGGCTACACCTTC. Residues: CASRGENYGYTF. Drawing the rest from reference TRBV5-1 and TRBJ1-2, the complete variable domain is KAGVTQTPRYLIKTRGQQVTLSCSPISGHRSVSWYQQTPGQGLQFLFEYFSETQRNKGNFPGRFSGRQFSNSRSEMNVSTLELGDSALYLCASRGENYGYTFGSGTRLTVV.

The chain combines TRBV6-8 with TRBJ2-2; D possibly corresponds to TRBD1 (6 bases). CDR3 length: 14 residues. Germline V gene data show CDR1 as MNHGY and CDR2 as SAAAGT. V lost 2 bases to trimming and J lost 5 bases, with 9 bases between them. CDR3 nucleotide sequence: TGTGCCAGCAGTTACAGGACAGTGACCGGGGAGCTGTTTTTT. Translation gives CASSYRTVTGELFF.

The rearrangement uses TRBV28 and TRBJ2-5; TRBD2 matches at 15 bases. This CDR3 contains 19 residues. Unmatched junction bases numbered 18, after V lost 7 bases and J lost 6 bases. The germline V gene has CDR1 MDHEN and CDR2 SYDVKM. CDR3 bases: TGTGCCAGCACCTTCTCCGGGACTAGCGGGGGGCGCCTAAAGCAGACCCAGTACTTC. Amino acids: CASTFSGTSGGRLKQTQYF.

The V call is TRBV7-9, the J call TRBJ2-1, with D possibly called TRBD1 or TRBD2 (5 bases each). This CDR3 is 21 amino acids long. The V and J ends lost 6 bases and 3 bases respectively, with 33 bases between them. Germline V CDR1 and CDR2: SEHNR, FQNEAQ (reference sequence). For the CDR3, the DNA is TGTGCCAGCAGGGGGACCATCCAACTCTACAATGAGCAGTTCCACTACAATGAGCAGTTCTTC. It encodes CASRGTIQLYNEQFHYNEQFF.

This chain links TRBV20-1 with TRBJ2-7; no definite D call. The germline V and J ends were trimmed by 3 bases and 3 bases, with 6 bases remaining between them. The CDR3 is 11 residues long. The V gene's germline CDR1 is DFQATT and CDR2 SNEGSKA (reference sequence). CDR3 bases: TGCAGTGCTAGTTTGGGCTACGAGCAGTACGTC. This codes for CSASLGYEQYV.

The genes are TRBV2 and TRBJ2-1, with D possibly being TRBD2 (6 bases). The CDR3 loop spans 14 amino acids. The ends were cut back, 7 bases at V and 2 bases at J, with 12 bases in the middle. Germline values: CDR1 SNHLY, CDR2 FYNNEI. The CDR3 sequence is CASIVGGTYNEQFF. The CDR3, as DNA: TGTGCCAGCATCGTTGGGGGGACCTACAATGAGCAGTTCTTC.

Concerning this clonotype: A read error may be the cause here, since a much bigger clone is one base away. The chain links TRBV7-4 to TRBJ2-5; the D gene is possibly TRBD2 (5 bases). The germline gives CDR1 SGHVT, CDR2 SQSDAQ. CDR3 length: 15 amino acids. CDR3 nucleotides: TGTACCAGCAGACAAGGAGGCGCAAAGAGGGAGACCCAGTACTTC. This sequence encodes CTSRQGGAKRETQYF.

V is TRBV4-1 and J is TRBJ2-2; possibly TRBD2 for D (5 bases). The CDR3 length is 15 residues. V lost 7 bases, J lost 4 bases, and 16 bases lay in between. From germline, CDR1 is MGHRA and CDR2 YSYEKL. The CDR3 region is CASTLYPGTTGELFF. The CDR3 bases are TGCGCCAGCACACTTTACCCGGGAACCACCGGGGAGCTGTTTTTT.

The chain is built from TRBV6-6 and TRBJ2-1, with D maybe TRBD2 (6 bases). The V end was cut by 4 bases, the J end by 9 bases, with 16 bases between. The length of the CDR3 is 14 residues. Germline assignment: CDR1 MNHNY and CDR2 SVGAGI (reference sequence). This chain's CDR3 is CASSSGLREVEQFF. The CDR3 coding sequence is TGTGCCAGCAGTTCAGGACTCAGGGAGGTTGAGCAGTTCTTC.

This chain connects TRBV7-6 to TRBJ1-4; tentatively, D is TRBD1 (6 bases). The V gene lost 5 bases and the J gene lost 8 bases, with 15 bases spanning the gap. CDR1 is SGHVS, CDR2 FNYEAQ, per germline. This CDR3 comprises 14 residues. Written as DNA, the CDR3 is TGTGCCAGCAGCCACGCGGGGGGGCGAGAAAAACTGTTTTTT. Translating gives CASSHAGGREKLFF.

This rearrangement joins TRBV19 to TRBJ1-1, with D possibly matching TRBD1 (6 bases). Germline-derived CDR1 and CDR2 are LNHDA and SQIVND (reference sequence). V was shortened by 3 bases and J by 1 base, with 12 bases between the two germline ends. There are 15 residues in the CDR3. DNA of the CDR3: TGTGCCAGTAGTATCTTTATGGGGGCGAACACTGAAGCTTTCTTT. Protein product: CASSIFMGANTEAFF.

This sequence joins TRBV6-1 and TRBJ2-3, with 10 positions matching TRBD1. This CDR3 contains 15 residues. Per germline, CDR1 MNHNS and CDR2 SASEGT. V was clipped by 6 bases and J by 3 bases; unmatched bases: 6. CDR3 protein: CASRGGTGVTDTQYF. The CDR3 DNA reads TGTGCCAGCAGGGGGGGGACAGGGGTTACAGATACGCAGTATTTT.

The rearrangement uses TRBV28 and TRBJ2-2; D is possibly TRBD2 (6 bases). The CDR3 loop spans 16 amino acids. The ends were cut back, 7 bases at V and 1 base at J, with 16 bases in the middle. Germline CDR1 is MDHEN and CDR2 is SYDVKM. In DNA form, the CDR3 reads TGTGCCAGCATTGAGTCCGGGACTCAGAACACCGGGGAGCTGTTTTTT. Its protein product is CASIESGTQNTGELFF.

This clonotype appeared a few times. The chain recombines TRBV28 with TRBJ2-1; 7 positions agree with TRBD2. The V and J ends lost 5 bases and 8 bases, in that order; junction bases with no gene match: 15. The CDR3 is made up of 16 amino acids. Looked up from germline, CDR1 is MDHEN and CDR2 is SYDVKM. CDR3 nucleotides: TGTGCCAGCAGTGCACAAGGGAGGGGTCCTTCCCATGAGCAGTTCTTC. It yields the protein CASSAQGRGPSHEQFF.

Many counts were recorded for this clonotype. CDR3 in DNA: TGTGCCAGCAGTTTGCACATGGGTGAAAAACTGTTTTTT. Translated: CASSLHMGEKLFF. The V gene is TRBV12-3 or TRBV12-4, the J gene TRBJ1-4; no firm D call. The CDR3 is made up of 13 amino acids. V lost 3 bases, J lost 7 bases, and 9 bases lay in between.

The chain joins TRBV5-1 to TRBJ2-7, with TRBD1 matching 11 bases. V lost 0 bases to trimming and J lost 4 bases; unmatched junction nucleotides: 3. CDR1 is SGHRS and CDR2 is YFSETQ in the germline V gene. The CDR3 spans 15 residues. The CDR3 coding sequence is TGCGCCAGCAGCTTGGAGGGACAGGGGGGTTACGAGCAGTACTTC. Amino acids: CASSLEGQGGYEQYF.